This is a list of T cell receptor beta chains from one sample in a study of cytomegalovirus exposure and HLA in healthy donors. The repertoire was sequenced with immunoSEQ multiplex PCR; TCRdb's copy has only in-frame clones and lacks some. Counted here are tens of thousands of clones, about 67% occurring once; the ten biggest clones make up less than 8.5%. The sequenced sample consisted of PBMCs. Receptors were obtained from a man in his forties or fifties in good health and CMV-seropositive. CDR3s include the opening cysteine and the closing phenylalanine or tryptophan. The D gene is left open where the match is weak. Only some rows state a clone size, as once, few, many or a class for expanded clones.

>TRBV27|TRBJ1-2|.|.
CASSPNRGRGGYTF
TGTGCCAGCAGTCCAAACCGGGGGAGAGGCGGCTACACCTTC
>TRBV29-1|TRBJ2-7|.|.
CSVGGVHEQYF
TGCAGCGTTGGGGGGGTCCACGAGCAGTACTTC
>TRBV29-1|TRBJ1-4|.|.
CSVEEGAGEKLFF
TGCAGCGTTGAAGAGGGGGCGGGTGAAAAACTGTTTTTT
>TRBV29-1|TRBJ2-5|TRBD2|.
CSVLLAGGLETQYF
TGCAGCGTTCTCCTAGCGGGAGGGCTAGAGACCCAGTACTTC
>TRBV7-2|TRBJ1-5|.|.
CASGPNDQPQHF
TGTGCCAGCGGCCCAAACGATCAGCCCCAGCATTTT
>TRBV27|TRBJ1-4|TRBD1|few
CASGIRGLNEKLFF
TGTGCCAGCGGAATAAGGGGGCTTAATGAAAAACTGTTTTTT
>TRBV27|TRBJ1-1|.|once
CASSLEVYTEAFF
TGTGCCAGCAGCCTGGAGGTATACACTGAAGCTTTCTTT
>TRBV10-2|TRBJ2-5|TRBD1|.
CASSAIGTGLGETQYF
TGCGCCAGCAGTGCGATCGGGACAGGTCTCGGAGAGACCCAGTACTTC
>TRBV6-5|TRBJ1-3|TRBD1|few
CASSRQGTGNTIYF
TGTGCCAGCAGCCGACAGGGGACTGGAAACACCATATATTTT
>TRBV18|TRBJ1-6|TRBD1|.
CASSPTGVNPYNSPLHF
TGTGCCAGCTCACCCACAGGGGTTAACCCCTATAATTCACCCCTCCACTTT
>TRBV28|TRBJ2-7|TRBD1|many
CASSSPGTGEGSYEQYF
TGTGCCAGCAGTTCTCCCGGGACAGGGGAAGGATCCTACGAGCAGTACTTC
>TRBV30|TRBJ1-4|.|.
CAWNRGTANEKLFF
TGTGCCTGGAATAGGGGGACCGCTAATGAAAAACTGTTTTTT
>TRBV27|TRBJ1-4|.|few
CASGGGATNEKLFF
TGTGCCAGCGGGGGGGGAGCAACTAATGAAAAACTGTTTTTT
>TRBV7-2|TRBJ1-5|TRBD1|.
CASSPDRGSGPQHF
TGTGCCAGCAGCCCAGACAGGGGGAGTGGGCCCCAGCATTTT
>TRBV11-2|TRBJ2-5|.|once
CASSLGGGETQYF
TGTGCCAGCAGCTTAGGAGGGGGAGAGACCCAGTACTTC
>TRBV4-1|TRBJ1-4|.|.
CASSQDSSQGNEKLFF
TGCGCCAGCAGCCAAGATTCTTCGCAGGGAAATGAAAAACTGTTTTTT
>TRBV7-9|TRBJ1-5|.|.
CASSLAGDQPQHF
TGTGCCAGCAGCTTAGCCGGGGATCAGCCCCAGCATTTT
>TRBV7-6|TRBJ2-5|TRBD1|few
CASSPTGGHRQETQYF
TGTGCCAGCAGTCCCACAGGGGGCCACCGGCAAGAGACCCAGTACTTC
>TRBV28|TRBJ2-5|.|.
CASSPLGVEETQYF
TGTGCCAGCAGTCCACTCGGGGTTGAAGAGACCCAGTACTTC
>TRBV5-4|TRBJ2-6|.|.
CASSLGRSGANVLTF
TGTGCCAGCAGCCTCGGGAGATCTGGGGCCAACGTCCTGACTTTC
>TRBV5-6|TRBJ1-6|TRBD1|.
CASSPRAGTGYSPLHF
TGTGCCAGCAGCCCTAGAGCCGGGACAGGGTATTCACCCCTCCACTTT
>TRBV29-1|TRBJ1-2|TRBD1|.
CSVHISGTGNYGYTF
TGCAGCGTTCACATATCCGGGACAGGGAACTATGGCTACACCTTC
>TRBV29-1|TRBJ2-7|.|few
CSGQTGQYEQYF
TGCAGCGGACAGACCGGGCAGTACGAGCAGTACTTC
>TRBV5-1|TRBJ1-2|.|.
CASSSGEPSYGYTF
TGCGCCAGCAGTTCGGGGGAGCCCTCTTATGGCTACACCTTC
>TRBV19|TRBJ2-1|TRBD1|.
CASRGTGGNEQFF
TGTGCCAGTAGGGGGACAGGTGGGAATGAGCAGTTCTTC
>TRBV6-5|TRBJ1-4|TRBD1|.
CASSYSDRGSEKLFF
TGTGCCAGCAGTTACTCGGACAGGGGTAGTGAAAAACTGTTTTTT
>TRBV19|TRBJ1-5|.|.
CASSIQAGFNQPQHF
TGTGCCAGTAGTATACAGGCAGGGTTTAATCAGCCCCAGCATTTT
>TRBV5-1|TRBJ1-3|.|once
CASSLSSNSGNTIYF
TGCGCCAGCAGCTTAAGCTCAAACTCTGGAAACACCATATATTTT
>TRBV7-9|TRBJ2-5|.|few
CASSLGEVGTQYF
TGTGCCAGCAGCTTAGGAGAGGTGGGGACCCAGTACTTC
>TRBV30|TRBJ2-1|.|.
CAWTDKDEQFF
TGTGCCTGGACGGACAAGGATGAGCAGTTCTTC
>TRBV2|TRBJ2-3|.|.
CASSADRSADTQYF
TGTGCCAGCAGTGCGGACAGATCGGCAGATACGCAGTATTTT
>TRBV15|TRBJ2-3|TRBD1|.
CATSRVVRGPADTQYF
TGTGCCACCAGCAGAGTGGTCAGGGGGCCGGCAGATACGCAGTATTTT
>TRBV10-3|TRBJ1-6|TRBD1|.
CAIRLTGDNSPLHF
TGTGCCATCAGGCTTACAGGGGATAATTCACCCCTCCACTTT
>TRBV2|TRBJ1-1|TRBD1|.
CASSAGQAVAAFF
TGTGCCAGCAGTGCCGGACAGGCTGTCGCGGCTTTCTTT
>TRBV6-5|TRBJ1-2|.|.
CASSPTRNYGYTF
TGTGCCAGCAGTCCCACGCGAAACTATGGCTACACCTTC
>TRBV19|TRBJ2-2|.|.
CASSVSGATGELFF
TGTGCCAGTAGTGTGTCAGGGGCCACCGGGGAGCTGTTTTTT
>TRBV2|TRBJ2-5|.|.
CASSQEAPQETQYF
TGTGCCAGCAGTCAGGAGGCCCCCCAAGAGACCCAGTACTTC
>TRBV5-6|TRBJ1-5|TRBD1|.
CASSIRQGGVKPQHF
TGTGCCAGCAGCATTAGACAGGGGGGGGTCAAGCCCCAGCATTTT
>TRBV27|TRBJ2-2|.|.
CASVPRQVFNTGELFF
TGTGCCAGCGTTCCTCGACAGGTTTTTAACACCGGGGAGCTGTTTTTT
>TRBV7-9|TRBJ1-1|TRBD1|.
CASSNRQGHTEAFF
TGTGCCAGCAGCAACCGACAGGGACACACTGAAGCTTTCTTT
>TRBV7-3|TRBJ1-1|.|few
CASSRQENTEAFF
TGTGCCAGCAGCCGCCAGGAGAACACTGAAGCTTTCTTT
>TRBV5-8|TRBJ1-6|.|.
CASSLNIRPGSPLHF
TGTGCCAGCAGCTTAAATATCAGGCCGGGGTCACCCCTCCACTTT
>TRBV7-8|TRBJ1-1|TRBD1|few
CASSLGAGGLNTEAFF
TGTGCCAGCAGCTTAGGGGCAGGGGGCCTGAACACTGAAGCTTTCTTT
>TRBV11-2|TRBJ2-3|TRBD2|.
CASSQGLAGGPADTQYF
TGTGCCAGCAGCCAGGGACTAGCGGGGGGGCCGGCAGATACGCAGTATTTT
>TRBV11-3|TRBJ2-3|.|few
CASSLGSGTDTQYF
TGTGCCAGCAGCTTAGGGTCAGGTACAGATACGCAGTATTTT
>TRBV28|TRBJ1-5|.|.
CASSYAADDQPQHF
TGTGCCAGCAGTTATGCGGCAGACGATCAGCCCCAGCATTTT
>TRBV5-1|TRBJ1-1|TRBD1|.
CASSWGDRNTEAFF
TGCGCCAGCAGCTGGGGGGACAGGAACACTGAAGCTTTCTTT
>TRBV5-1|TRBJ2-1|.|.
CASSGAGNEQFF
TGCGCCAGCAGCGGGGCGGGGAATGAGCAGTTCTTC
>TRBV13|TRBJ2-7|.|few
CASSLDGDVQYF
TGTGCCAGCAGCCTCGACGGGGATGTGCAGTACTTC
>TRBV18|TRBJ2-5|.|.
CASSPTAAETQYF
TGTGCCAGCTCACCCACTGCGGCGGAGACCCAGTACTTC
>TRBV5-1|TRBJ2-1|.|.
CASALSSVDYNEQFF
TGCGCCAGCGCCCTCTCTAGCGTCGACTACAATGAGCAGTTCTTC
>TRBV7-8|TRBJ2-3|TRBD2|.
CASSQQLLREFPDTQYF
TGTGCCAGCAGCCAGCAACTACTGCGGGAGTTCCCAGATACGCAGTATTTT
>TRBV7-8|TRBJ1-3|.|.
CASSSPTRNTIYF
TGTGCCAGCAGCTCGCCGACAAGAAACACCATATATTTT
>TRBV2|TRBJ1-3|.|.
CASSEVGSSGNTIYF
TGTGCCAGCAGTGAAGTGGGGAGCTCTGGAAACACCATATATTTT
>TRBV19|TRBJ2-3|.|.
CATFEGGAGDTQYF
TGTGCCACTTTCGAGGGGGGGGCGGGAGATACGCAGTATTTT
>TRBV7-2|TRBJ1-5|.|once
CASSPDGGQPQHF
TGTGCCAGCAGTCCTGACGGAGGGCAGCCCCAGCATTTT
>TRBV4-1|TRBJ2-3|TRBD2|.
CASSQLTSGSADTQYF
TGCGCCAGCAGCCAACTGACTAGCGGGAGTGCAGATACGCAGTATTTT